This T cell receptor beta chain is from a study of T cell repertoires in cytomegalovirus infection. Study-wide background: HLA-C-restricted CMV epitopes, recently identified, and well-studied HLA-B-restricted ones were used by the study. The public TCR beta signatures pointed to both CMV infection and matching HLA type.

TCRdb re-analysed the reads in MiXCR, keeping a single row per CDR3 protein. The table lists more than 250,000 distinct CDR3 sequences, 25% of them singletons. CDR3 length: 14 residues. Germline CDR1 and CDR2: MNHEY and SVGAGI. V shed 2 bases and J shed 5 bases, with 10 bases lying between them. Details on this clonotype: What it recognizes is unknown.

V usage is TRBV6-5 and J usage is TRBJ2-1; D gene ambiguous. This clonotype was sampled from a human donor in good health (CMV status not recorded). Some clones in this sample may be carry-over from other donors' samples. Specimen: cultured PBMCs, collected from culture after CMV antigen stimulation. The chain's CDR3 is CASSYGQINNEQFF. CDR3 nucleotide sequence: TGTGCCAGCAGTTACGGTCAAATTAACAATGAGCAGTTCTTC.